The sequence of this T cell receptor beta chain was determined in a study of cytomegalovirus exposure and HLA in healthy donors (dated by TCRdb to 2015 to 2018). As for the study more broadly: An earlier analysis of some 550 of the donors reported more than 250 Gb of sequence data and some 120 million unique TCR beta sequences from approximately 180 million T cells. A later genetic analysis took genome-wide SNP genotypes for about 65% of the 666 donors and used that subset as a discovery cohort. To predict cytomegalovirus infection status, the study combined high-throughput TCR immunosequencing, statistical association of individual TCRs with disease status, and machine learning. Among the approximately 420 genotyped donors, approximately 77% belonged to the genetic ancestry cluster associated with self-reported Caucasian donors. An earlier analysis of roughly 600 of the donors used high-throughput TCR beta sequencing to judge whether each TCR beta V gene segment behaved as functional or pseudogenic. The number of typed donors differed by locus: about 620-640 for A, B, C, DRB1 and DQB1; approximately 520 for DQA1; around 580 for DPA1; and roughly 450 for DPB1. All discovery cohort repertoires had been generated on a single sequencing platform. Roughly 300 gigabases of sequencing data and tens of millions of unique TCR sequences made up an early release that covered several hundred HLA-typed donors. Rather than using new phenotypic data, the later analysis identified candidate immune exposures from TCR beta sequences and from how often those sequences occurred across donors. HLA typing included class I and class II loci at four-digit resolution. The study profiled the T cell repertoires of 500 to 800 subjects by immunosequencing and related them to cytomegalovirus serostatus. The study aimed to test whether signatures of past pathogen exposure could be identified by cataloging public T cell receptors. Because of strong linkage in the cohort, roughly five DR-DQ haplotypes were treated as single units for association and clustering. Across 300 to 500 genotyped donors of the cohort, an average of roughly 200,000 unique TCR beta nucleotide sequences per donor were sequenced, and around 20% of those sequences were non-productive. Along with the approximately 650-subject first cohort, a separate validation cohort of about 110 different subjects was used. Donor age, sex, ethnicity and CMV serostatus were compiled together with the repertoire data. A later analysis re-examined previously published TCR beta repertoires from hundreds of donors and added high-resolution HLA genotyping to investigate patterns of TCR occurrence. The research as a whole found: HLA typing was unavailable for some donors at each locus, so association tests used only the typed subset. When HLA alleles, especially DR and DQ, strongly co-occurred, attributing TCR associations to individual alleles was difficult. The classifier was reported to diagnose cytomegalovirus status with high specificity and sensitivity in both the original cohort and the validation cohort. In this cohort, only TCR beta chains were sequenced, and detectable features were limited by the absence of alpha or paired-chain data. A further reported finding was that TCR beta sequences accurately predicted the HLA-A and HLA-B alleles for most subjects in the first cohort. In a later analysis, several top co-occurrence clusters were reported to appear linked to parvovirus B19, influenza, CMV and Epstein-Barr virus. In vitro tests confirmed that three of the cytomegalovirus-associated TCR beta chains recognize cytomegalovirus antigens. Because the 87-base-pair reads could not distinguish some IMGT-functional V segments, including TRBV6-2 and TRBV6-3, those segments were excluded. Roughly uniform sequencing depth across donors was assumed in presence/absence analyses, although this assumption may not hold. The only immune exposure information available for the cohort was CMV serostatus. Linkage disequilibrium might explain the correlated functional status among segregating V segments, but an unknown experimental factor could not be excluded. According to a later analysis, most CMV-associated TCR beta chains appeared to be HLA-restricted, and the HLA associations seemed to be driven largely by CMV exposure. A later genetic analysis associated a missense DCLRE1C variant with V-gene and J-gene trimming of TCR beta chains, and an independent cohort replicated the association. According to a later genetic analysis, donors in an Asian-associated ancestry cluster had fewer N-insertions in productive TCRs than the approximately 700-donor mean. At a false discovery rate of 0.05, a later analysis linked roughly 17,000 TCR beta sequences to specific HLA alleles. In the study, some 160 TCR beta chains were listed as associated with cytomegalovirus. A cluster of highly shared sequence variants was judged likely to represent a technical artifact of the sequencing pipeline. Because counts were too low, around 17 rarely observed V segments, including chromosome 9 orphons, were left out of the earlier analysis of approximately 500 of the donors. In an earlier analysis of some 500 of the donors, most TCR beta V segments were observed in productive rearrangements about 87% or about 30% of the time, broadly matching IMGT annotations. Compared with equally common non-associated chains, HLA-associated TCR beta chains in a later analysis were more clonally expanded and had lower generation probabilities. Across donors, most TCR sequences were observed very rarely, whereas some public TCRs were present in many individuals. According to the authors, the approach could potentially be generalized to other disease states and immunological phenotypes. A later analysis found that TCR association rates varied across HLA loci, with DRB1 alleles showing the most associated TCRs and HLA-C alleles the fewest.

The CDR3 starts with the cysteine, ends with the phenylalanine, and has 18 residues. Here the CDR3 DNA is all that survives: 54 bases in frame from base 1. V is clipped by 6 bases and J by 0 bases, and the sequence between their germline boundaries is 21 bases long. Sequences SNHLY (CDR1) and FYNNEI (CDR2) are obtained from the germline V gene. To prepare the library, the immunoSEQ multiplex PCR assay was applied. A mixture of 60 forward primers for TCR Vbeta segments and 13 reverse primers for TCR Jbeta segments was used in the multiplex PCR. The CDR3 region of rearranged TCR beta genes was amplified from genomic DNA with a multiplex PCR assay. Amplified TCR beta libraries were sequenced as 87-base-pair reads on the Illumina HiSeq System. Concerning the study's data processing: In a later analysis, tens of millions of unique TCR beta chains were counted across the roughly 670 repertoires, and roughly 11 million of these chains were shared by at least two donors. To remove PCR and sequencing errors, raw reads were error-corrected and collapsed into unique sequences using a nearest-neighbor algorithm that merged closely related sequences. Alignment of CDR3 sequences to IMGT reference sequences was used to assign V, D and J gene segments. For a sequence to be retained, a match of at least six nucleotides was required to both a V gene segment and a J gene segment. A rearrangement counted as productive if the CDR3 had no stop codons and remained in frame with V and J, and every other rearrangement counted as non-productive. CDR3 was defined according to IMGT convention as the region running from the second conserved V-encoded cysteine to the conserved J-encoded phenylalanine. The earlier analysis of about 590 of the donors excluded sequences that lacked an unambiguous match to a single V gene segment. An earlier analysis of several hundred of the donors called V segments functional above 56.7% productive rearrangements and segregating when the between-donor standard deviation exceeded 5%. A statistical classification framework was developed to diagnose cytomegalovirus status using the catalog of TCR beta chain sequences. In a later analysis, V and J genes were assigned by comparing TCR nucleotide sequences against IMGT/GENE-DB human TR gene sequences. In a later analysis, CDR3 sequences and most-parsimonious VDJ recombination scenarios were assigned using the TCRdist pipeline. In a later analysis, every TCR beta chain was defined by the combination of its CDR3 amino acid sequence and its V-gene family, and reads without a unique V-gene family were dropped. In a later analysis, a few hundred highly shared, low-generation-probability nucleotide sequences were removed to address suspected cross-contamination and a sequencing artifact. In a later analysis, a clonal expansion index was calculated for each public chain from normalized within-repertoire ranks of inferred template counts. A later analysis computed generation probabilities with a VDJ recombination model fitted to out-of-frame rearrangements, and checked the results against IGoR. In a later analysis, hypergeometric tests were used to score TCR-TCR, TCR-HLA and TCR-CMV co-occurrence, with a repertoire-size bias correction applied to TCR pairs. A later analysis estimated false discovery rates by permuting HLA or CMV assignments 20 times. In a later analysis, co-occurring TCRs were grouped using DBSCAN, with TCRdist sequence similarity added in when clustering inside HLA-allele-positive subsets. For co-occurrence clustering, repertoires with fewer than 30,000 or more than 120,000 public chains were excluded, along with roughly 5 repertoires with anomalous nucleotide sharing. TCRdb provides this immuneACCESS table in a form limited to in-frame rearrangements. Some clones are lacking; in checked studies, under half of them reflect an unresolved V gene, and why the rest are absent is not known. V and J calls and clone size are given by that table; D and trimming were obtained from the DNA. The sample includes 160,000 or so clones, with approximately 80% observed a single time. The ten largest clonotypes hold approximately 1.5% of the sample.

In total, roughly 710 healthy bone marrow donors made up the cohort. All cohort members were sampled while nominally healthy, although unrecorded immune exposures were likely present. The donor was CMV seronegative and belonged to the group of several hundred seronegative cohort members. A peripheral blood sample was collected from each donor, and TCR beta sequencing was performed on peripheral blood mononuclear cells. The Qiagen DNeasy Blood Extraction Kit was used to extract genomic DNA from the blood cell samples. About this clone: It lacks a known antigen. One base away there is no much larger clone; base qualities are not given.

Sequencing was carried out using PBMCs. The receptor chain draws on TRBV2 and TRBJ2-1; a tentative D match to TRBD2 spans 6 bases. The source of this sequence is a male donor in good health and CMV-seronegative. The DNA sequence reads TGTGCCAGCAGGGGGGGATTCACCGGGGGTAGCTCCTACAATGAGCAGTTCTTC. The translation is CASRGGFTGGSSYNEQFF.